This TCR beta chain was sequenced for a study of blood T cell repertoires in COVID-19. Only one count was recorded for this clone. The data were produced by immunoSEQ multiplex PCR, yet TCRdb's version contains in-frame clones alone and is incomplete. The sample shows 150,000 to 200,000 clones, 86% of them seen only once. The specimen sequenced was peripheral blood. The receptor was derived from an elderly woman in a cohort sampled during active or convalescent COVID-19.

CDR3 nucleotide sequence: TGTGCCAGCAGCCACACAGTTACCTATGGCTACACCTTC. Residues: CASSHTVTYGYTF. The chain has TRBV3-1 (or the pseudogene TRBV3-2) and TRBJ1-2; D unclear. Trimming took off 3 bases at V and 4 bases at J, with 9 bases between the two ends. CDR1 LGHDT and CDR2 YNNKEL come from the germline V gene (reference sequence). There are 13 residues in the CDR3.